The TCR beta chain described here comes from a study of CD8 T cells in Susac syndrome. Whole-study results and caveats: The study's TCR sequencing and HLA analysis covered a relatively small number of individuals, and the study acknowledged this.

Per the germline V gene, CDR1 is SQVTM and CDR2 is ANQGSEA. This CDR3 has 11 residues. After removal of 6 bases from V and 9 bases from J, the junction contained 3 bases not matched to a gene. Roughly 0.5 to 1 ug RNA was reverse transcribed with random hexamers. Amplification of TCR beta CDR3 across 54 Vbeta and 13 Jbeta was performed with immunoSEQ multiplex PCR. TCRdb analysed the immunoSEQ multiplex PCR reads with MiXCR anew, one entry per CDR3 protein. This repertoire shows 200,000 to 250,000 distinct CDR3 sequences, over 85% found once; its top ten account for around 0.07%. In contrast to the negatively isolated CD8+ and CD4+ T cells, TEMRA cells were FACS-enriched. On this clonotype: As yet, its antigen is unknown.

The clonotype comes from a human donor with multiple sclerosis. The sample was CD4+ T cells from PBMCs. The chain joins TRBV29-1 to TRBJ1-2; 11 nucleotides match TRBD1. CDR3 nucleotide sequence: TGCAGCGTAGGACAGGGGGCGCGCTACACCTTC. It encodes CSVGQGARYTF.